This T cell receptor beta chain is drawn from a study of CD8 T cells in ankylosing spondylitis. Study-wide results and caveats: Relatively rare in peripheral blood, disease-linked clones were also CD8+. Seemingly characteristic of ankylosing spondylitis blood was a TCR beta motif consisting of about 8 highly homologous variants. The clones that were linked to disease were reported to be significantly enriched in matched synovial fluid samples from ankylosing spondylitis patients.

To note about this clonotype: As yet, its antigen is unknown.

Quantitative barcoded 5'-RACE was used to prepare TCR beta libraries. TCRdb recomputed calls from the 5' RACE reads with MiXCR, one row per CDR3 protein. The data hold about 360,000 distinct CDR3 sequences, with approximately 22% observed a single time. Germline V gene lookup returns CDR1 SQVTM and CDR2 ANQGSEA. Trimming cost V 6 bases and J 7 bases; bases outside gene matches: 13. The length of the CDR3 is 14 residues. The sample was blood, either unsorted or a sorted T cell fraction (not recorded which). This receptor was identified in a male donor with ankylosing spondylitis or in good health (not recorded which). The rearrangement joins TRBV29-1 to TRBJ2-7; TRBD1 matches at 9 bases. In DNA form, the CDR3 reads TGCAGCGTGAACCCGGGGACAGGGAGCAGGGAGCAGTACTTC. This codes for CSVNPGTGSREQYF.